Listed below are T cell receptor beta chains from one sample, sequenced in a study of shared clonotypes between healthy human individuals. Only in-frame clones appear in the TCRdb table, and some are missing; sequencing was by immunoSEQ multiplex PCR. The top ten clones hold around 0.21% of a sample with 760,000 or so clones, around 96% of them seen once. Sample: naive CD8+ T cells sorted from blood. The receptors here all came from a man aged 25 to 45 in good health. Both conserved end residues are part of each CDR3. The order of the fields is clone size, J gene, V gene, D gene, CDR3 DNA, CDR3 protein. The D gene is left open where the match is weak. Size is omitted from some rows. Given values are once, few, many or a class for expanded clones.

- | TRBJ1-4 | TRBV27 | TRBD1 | TGTGCCAGCGCGGATCGGGACAGTTTGTTTTTT | CASADRDSLFF
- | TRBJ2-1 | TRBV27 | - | TGTGCCAGCAGTCCAAACCCAACCGAGGGGATCAAAAATGAGCAGTTCTTC | CASSPNPTEGIKNEQFF
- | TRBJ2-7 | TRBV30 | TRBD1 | TGTGCCTGCCGAGCCGGGACAGGGGACTACGAGCAGTACTTC | CACRAGTGDYEQYF
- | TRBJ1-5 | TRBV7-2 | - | TGTGCCAGCAGCTTAGTTGAGAGAAGGGATCAGCCCCAGCATTTT | CASSLVERRDQPQHF
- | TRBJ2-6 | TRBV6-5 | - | TGTGCCAGCAGCTATGGCAGCTCTGGGGCCAACGTCCTGACTTTC | CASSYGSSGANVLTF
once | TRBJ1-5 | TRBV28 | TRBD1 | TGTGCCAGCAGTTCCAGACAGGGTGGAAATCAGCCCCAGCATTTT | CASSSRQGGNQPQHF
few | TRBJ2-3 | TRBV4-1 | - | TGCGCCAGCAGCCACGGACTAACAGATACGCAGTATTTT | CASSHGLTDTQYF
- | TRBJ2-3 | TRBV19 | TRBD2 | TGTGCCAGCGGACCTCCCACCGAACTAGCGGGAGTAACAGATACGCAGTATTTT | CASGPPTELAGVTDTQYF
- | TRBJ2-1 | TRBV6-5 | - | TGTGCCAGCAGTACTCTAGGCAATGAGCAGTTCTTC | CASSTLGNEQFF
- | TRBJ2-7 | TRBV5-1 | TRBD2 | TGCGCCAGCAGCTTTGGACTAGGCGCCTACGAGCAGTACTTC | CASSFGLGAYEQYF
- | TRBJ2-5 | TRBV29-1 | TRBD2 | TGCAGCGTTGAATATCGGGGCGGGAGAGCCCAAGAGACCCAGTACTTC | CSVEYRGGRAQETQYF
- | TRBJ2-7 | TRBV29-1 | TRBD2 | TGCAGCGTTGAGGGACTAGCGGGAGGGGCCTACGAGCAGTACTTC | CSVEGLAGGAYEQYF
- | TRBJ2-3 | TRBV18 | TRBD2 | TGTGCCAGCTCACCCCCGACTAGCGGTAACACAGATACGCAGTATTTT | CASSPPTSGNTDTQYF
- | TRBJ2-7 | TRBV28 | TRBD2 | TGTGCCAGCAGTTTACAGGCAGGGAGGGTCTACGAGCAGTACTTC | CASSLQAGRVYEQYF
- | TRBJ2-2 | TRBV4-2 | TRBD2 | TGTGCCAGCAGCCAAGAAACCGGGACTATGAACACCGGGGAGCTGTTTTTT | CASSQETGTMNTGELFF
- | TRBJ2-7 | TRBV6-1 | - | TGTGCCAGCAGTGAATACCGGGGAGCAACTTACGAGCAGTACTTC | CASSEYRGATYEQYF
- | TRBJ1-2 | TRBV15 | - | TGTGCCACCAGCAGAGATCGAATCGGGAGTAACTATGGCTACACCTTC | CATSRDRIGSNYGYTF
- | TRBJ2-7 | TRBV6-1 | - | TGTGCCAGCAGGACTATTGGGGGCGCGTCCTACGAGCAGTACTTC | CASRTIGGASYEQYF
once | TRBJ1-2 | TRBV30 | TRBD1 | TGTGCCTGGCCTCGGGGGGGACAGGGGAGTTATGGCTACACCTTC | CAWPRGGQGSYGYTF
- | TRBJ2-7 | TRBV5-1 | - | TGCGCCAGCAGGAGGGCTGACGAGCAGTACTTC | CASRRADEQYF
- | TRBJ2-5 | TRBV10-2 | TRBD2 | TGCGCCAGCCTCCCCGGACCGGGACTAGTTTCGGAGACCCAGTACTTC | CASLPGPGLVSETQYF
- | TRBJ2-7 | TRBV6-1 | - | TGTGCCAGCAGTGAAGGGTTTGGGGCGACGACCTACGAGCAGTACTTC | CASSEGFGATTYEQYF
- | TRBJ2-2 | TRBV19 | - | TGTGCCAGTAGTATTTTACAGGGTCTTACCGGGGAGCTGTTTTTT | CASSILQGLTGELFF
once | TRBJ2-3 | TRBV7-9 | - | TGTGCCAGCAGCTTGGATGCTACGCAGTATTTT | CASSLDATQYF
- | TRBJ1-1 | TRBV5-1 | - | TGCGCCAGCAGAGGGGATTCGAACACTGAAGCTTTCTTT | CASRGDSNTEAFF
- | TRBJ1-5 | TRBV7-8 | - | TGTGCCAGCAGCTTATTCCCAGATTATAGCAATCAGCCCCAGCATTTT | CASSLFPDYSNQPQHF